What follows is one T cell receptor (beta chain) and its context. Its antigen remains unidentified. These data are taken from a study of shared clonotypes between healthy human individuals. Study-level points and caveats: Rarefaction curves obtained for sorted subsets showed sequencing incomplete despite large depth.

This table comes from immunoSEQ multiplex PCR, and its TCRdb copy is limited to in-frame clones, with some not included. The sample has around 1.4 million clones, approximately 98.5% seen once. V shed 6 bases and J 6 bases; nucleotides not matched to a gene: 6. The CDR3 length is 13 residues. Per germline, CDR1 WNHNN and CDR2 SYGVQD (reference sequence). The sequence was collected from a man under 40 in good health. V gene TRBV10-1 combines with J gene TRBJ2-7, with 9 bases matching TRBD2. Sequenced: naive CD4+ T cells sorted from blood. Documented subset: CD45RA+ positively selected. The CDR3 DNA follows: TGCGCCAGCAGGGGTAGCGGGAGTGGCGAGCAGTACTTC. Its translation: CASRGSGSGEQYF.